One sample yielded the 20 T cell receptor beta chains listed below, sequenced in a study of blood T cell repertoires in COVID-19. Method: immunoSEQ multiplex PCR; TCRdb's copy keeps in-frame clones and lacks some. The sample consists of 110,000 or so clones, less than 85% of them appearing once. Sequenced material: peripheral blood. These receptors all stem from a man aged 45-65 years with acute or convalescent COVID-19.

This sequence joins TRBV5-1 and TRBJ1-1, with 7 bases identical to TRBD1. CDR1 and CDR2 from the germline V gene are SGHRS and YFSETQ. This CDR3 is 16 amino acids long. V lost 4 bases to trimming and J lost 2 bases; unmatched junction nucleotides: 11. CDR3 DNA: TGCGCCAGCAGCCAGACACCGACAGGGATAAACACTGAAGCTTTCTTT. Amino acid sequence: CASSQTPTGINTEAFF.

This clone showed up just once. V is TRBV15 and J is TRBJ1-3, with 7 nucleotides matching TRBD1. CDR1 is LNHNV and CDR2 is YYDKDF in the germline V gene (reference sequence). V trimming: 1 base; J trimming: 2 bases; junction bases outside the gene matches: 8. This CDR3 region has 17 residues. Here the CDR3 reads CATSRGLRQGAGNTIYF. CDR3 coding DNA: TGTGCCACCAGCAGAGGATTAAGACAGGGTGCTGGAAACACCATATATTTT.

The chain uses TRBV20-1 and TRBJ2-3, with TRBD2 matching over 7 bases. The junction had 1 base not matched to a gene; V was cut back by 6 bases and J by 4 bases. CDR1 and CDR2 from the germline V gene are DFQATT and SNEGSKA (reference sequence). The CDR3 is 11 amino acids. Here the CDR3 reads CSASGADTQYF. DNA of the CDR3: TGCAGTGCCAGCGGGGCAGATACGCAGTATTTT.

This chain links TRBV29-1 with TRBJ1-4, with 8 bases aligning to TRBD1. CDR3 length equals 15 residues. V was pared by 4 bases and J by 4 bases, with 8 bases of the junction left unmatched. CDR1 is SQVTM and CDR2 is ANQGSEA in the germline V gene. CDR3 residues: CSVATGTGYNEKLFF. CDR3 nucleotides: TGCAGCGTTGCAACCGGGACAGGCTATAATGAAAAACTGTTTTTT.

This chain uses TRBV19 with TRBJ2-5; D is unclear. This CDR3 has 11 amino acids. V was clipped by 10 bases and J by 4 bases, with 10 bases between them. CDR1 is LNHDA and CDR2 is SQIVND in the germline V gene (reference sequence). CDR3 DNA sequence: TGTGCCACCAGACAATTAGAGACCCAGTACTTC. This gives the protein CATRQLETQYF.

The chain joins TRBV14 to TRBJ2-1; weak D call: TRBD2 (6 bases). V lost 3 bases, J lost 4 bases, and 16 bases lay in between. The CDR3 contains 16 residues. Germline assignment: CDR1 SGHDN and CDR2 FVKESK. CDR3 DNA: TGTGCCAGCAGCCAGGGGTTAGCGGTAGGTTACAATGAGCAGTTCTTC. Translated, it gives CASSQGLAVGYNEQFF. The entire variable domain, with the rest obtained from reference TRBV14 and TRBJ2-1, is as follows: EAGVTQFPSHSVIEKGQTVTLRCDPISGHDNLYWYRRVMGKEIKFLLHFVKESKQDESGMPNNRFLAERTGGTYSTLKVQPAELEDSGVYFCASSQGLAVGYNEQFFGPGTRLTVL.

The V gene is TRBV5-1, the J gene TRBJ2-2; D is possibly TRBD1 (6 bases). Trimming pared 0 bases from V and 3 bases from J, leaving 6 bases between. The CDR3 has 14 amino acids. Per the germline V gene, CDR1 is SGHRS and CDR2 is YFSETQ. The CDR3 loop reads CASSLGQDTGELFF. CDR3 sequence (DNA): TGCGCCAGCAGCTTGGGACAGGACACCGGGGAGCTGTTTTTT.

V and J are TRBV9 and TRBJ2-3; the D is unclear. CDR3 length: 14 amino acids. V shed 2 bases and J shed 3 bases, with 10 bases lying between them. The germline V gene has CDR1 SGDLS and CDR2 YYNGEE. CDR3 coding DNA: TGTGCCAGCAGCGTCGAAGCCGTAACAGATACGCAGTATTTT. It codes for CASSVEAVTDTQYF.

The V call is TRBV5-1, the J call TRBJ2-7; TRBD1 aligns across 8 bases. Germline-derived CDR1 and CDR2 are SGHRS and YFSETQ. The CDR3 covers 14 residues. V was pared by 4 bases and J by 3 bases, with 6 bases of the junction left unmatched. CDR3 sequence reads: CASSPGQAGYEQYF. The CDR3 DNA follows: TGCGCCAGCAGCCCGGGACAGGCCGGCTACGAGCAGTACTTC. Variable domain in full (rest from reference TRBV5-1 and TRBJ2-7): KAGVTQTPRYLIKTRGQQVTLSCSPISGHRSVSWYQQTPGQGLQFLFEYFSETQRNKGNFPGRFSGRQFSNSRSEMNVSTLELGDSALYLCASSPGQAGYEQYFGPGTRLTVT.

As DNA, the CDR3 is TGTGCCTGGAACCTAGGGGCAGGGTCCACCGGGGAGCTGTTTTTT. This gives the protein CAWNLGAGSTGELFF. V and J are TRBV30 and TRBJ2-2, with a weak D call TRBD1 (5 bases). Germline V gene sequence: CDR1 GTSNPN, CDR2 SVGIG (reference sequence). This CDR3 is 15 amino acids long. V lost 4 bases, J lost 4 bases, and 16 bases lay in between.

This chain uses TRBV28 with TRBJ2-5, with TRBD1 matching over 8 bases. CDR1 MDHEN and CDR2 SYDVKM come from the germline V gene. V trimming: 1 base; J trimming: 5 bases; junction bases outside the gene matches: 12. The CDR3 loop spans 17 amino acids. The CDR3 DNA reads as TGTGCCAGCAGTTTATATAGCGTCAGGGGGCGCGGGGAGACCCAGTACTTC. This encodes CASSLYSVRGRGETQYF.

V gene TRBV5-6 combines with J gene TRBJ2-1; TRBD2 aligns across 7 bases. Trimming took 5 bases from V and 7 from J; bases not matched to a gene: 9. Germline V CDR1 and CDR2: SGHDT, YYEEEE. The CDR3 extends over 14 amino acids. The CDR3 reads CASRPGLPSNEQFF. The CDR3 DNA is TGTGCCAGCAGGCCGGGACTACCATCTAATGAGCAGTTCTTC.

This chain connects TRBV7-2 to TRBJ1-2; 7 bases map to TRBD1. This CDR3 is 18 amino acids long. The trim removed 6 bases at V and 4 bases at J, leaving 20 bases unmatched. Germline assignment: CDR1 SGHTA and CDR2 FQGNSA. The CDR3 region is CASRSSSFRDSQFYGYTF. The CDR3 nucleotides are TGTGCCAGCAGGTCCTCTTCCTTCCGGGACAGCCAGTTCTATGGCTACACCTTC.

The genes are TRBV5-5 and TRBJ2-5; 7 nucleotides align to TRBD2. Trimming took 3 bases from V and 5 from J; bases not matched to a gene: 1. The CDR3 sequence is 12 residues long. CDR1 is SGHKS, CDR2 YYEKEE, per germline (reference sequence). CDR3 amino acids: CASSSGGETQYF. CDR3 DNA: TGTGCCAGCAGCTCCGGGGGGGAGACCCAGTACTTC.

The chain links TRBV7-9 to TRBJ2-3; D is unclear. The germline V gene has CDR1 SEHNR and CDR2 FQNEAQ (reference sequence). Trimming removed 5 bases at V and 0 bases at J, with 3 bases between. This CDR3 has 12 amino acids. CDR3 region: CASSRSTDTQYF. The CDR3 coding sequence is TGTGCCAGCAGCCGGAGCACAGATACGCAGTATTTT.

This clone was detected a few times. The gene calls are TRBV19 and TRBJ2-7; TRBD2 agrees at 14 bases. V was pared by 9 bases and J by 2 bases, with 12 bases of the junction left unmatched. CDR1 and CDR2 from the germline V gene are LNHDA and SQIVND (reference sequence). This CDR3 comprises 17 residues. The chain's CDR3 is CARSGGTSGRGAYEQYF. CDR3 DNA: TGTGCCAGATCAGGGGGGACTAGCGGGAGAGGGGCCTACGAGCAGTACTTC. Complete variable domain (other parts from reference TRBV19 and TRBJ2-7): DGGITQSPKYLFRKEGQNVTLSCEQNLNHDAMYWYRQDPGQGLRLIYYSQIVNDFQKGDIAEGYSVSREKKESFPLTVTSAQKNPTAFYLCARSGGTSGRGAYEQYFGPGTRLTVT.

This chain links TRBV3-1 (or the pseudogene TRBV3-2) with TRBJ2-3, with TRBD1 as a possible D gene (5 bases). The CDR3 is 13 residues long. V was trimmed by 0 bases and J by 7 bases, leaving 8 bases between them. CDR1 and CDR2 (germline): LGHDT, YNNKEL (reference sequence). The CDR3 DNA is TGTGCCAGCAGCCAAGAAGGGGCACATACGCAGTATTTT. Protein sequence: CASSQEGAHTQYF.

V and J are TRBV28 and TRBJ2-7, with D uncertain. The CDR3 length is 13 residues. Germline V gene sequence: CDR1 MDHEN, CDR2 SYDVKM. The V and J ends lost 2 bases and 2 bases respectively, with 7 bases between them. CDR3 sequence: CASSLSVPYEQYF. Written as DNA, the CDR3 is TGTGCCAGCAGTTTAAGCGTACCCTACGAGCAGTACTTC. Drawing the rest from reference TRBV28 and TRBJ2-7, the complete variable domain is DVKVTQSSRYLVKRTGEKVFLECVQDMDHENMFWYRQDPGLGLRLIYFSYDVKMKEKGDIPEGYSVSREKKERFSLILESASTNQTSMYLCASSLSVPYEQYFGPGTRLTVT.

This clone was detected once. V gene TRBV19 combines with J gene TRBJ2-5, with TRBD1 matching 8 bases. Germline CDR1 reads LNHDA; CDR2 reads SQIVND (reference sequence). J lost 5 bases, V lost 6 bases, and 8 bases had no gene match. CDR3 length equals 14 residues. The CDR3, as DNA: TGTGCCAGTAGAAAGACAGGGGCCGGGGAGACCCAGTACTTC. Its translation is CASRKTGAGETQYF.

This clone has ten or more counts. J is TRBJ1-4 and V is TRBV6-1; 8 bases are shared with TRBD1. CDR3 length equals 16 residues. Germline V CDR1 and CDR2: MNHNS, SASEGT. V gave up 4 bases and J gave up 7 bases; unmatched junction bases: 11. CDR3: CASSGLQGEGSEKLFF. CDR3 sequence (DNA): TGTGCCAGCAGTGGATTACAGGGGGAAGGCAGTGAAAAACTGTTTTTT.